Listed below are T cell receptor beta chains from one sample, sequenced in a study of blood T cell repertoires in COVID-19. The assay was immunoSEQ multiplex PCR, and TCRdb's table has in-frame clones only and misses some. Here the sample spans approximately 62,000 clones, under 85% being singletons. The specimen was peripheral blood. The receptors here all came from a woman aged 45-65 years with active or convalescent COVID-19. Each CDR3 is given with its conserved first and last residue. D genes are given only for firm matches. Only some rows state a clone size, as once, few, many or a class for expanded clones.

TRBV6-6	TRBJ1-1	-	-	CASSYGGTNTEAFF	TGTGCCAGCAGTTACGGCGGGACGAACACTGAAGCTTTCTTT
TRBV19	TRBJ2-3	-	-	CASSSGGDRTDTQYF	TGTGCCAGTAGTAGTGGCGGGGATCGCACAGATACGCAGTATTTT
TRBV2	TRBJ2-7	-	-	CASRDPTGPRSYEQYF	TGTGCCAGCAGAGACCCTACAGGGCCCCGTTCCTACGAGCAGTACTTC
TRBV5-1	TRBJ2-2	TRBD1	-	CASSRRTGGGELFF	TGCGCCAGCAGCCGCCGGACAGGCGGCGGGGAGCTGTTTTTT
TRBV6-2/TRBV6-3	TRBJ2-7	-	-	CASSKRYEQYF	TGTGCCAGCAGCAAGCGGTACGAGCAGTACTTC
TRBV6-2/TRBV6-3	TRBJ1-1	-	few	CASSMAPGMNTEAFF	TGTGCCAGCAGTATGGCCCCAGGTATGAACACTGAAGCTTTCTTT
TRBV11-2	TRBJ2-1	-	-	CASSLVGHSYNEQFF	TGTGCCAGCAGCTTAGTCGGCCACAGTTACAATGAGCAGTTCTTC
TRBV18	TRBJ2-7	TRBD1	-	CASSPGQGLSSYEQYF	TGTGCCAGCTCACCGGGACAGGGGCTATCCTCCTACGAGCAGTACTTC
TRBV30	TRBJ1-2	TRBD1	-	CAWSRTGGGYTF	TGTGCCTGGAGCAGGACAGGGGGCGGCTACACCTTC
TRBV7-2	TRBJ2-7	TRBD2	-	CASSLFRLAGEGTLHEQYF	TGTGCCAGCAGCCTCTTCCGACTAGCGGGAGAAGGGACCCTCCACGAGCAGTACTTC
TRBV6-6	TRBJ2-2	TRBD1	-	CASSRRQGDDIGELFF	TGTGCCAGCAGTCGACGTCAGGGGGACGACATCGGGGAGCTGTTTTTT
TRBV4-2	TRBJ2-7	TRBD1	-	CASSRGTGDYEQYF	TGTGCCAGCAGCCGGGGGACAGGCGACTACGAGCAGTACTTC
TRBV5-6	TRBJ2-7	TRBD2	-	CASSLLSGVSSYEQYF	TGTGCCAGCAGCTTGTTGAGCGGGGTTAGCTCCTACGAGCAGTACTTC
TRBV7-7	TRBJ1-4	-	-	CASSLRNEKLFF	TGTGCTAGCAGCTTACGTAATGAAAAACTGTTTTTT
TRBV5-1	TRBJ2-7	-	-	CASSPTAGGGSYEQYF	TGCGCCAGCAGCCCTACAGCGGGCGGAGGGTCCTACGAGCAGTACTTC
TRBV27	TRBJ2-5	TRBD1	few	CASGTGRETQYF	TGTGCCAGTGGGACAGGTCGAGAGACCCAGTACTTC
TRBV2	TRBJ1-6	-	-	CASSELGTSNSPLHF	TGTGCCAGCAGTGAACTTGGGACAAGTAATTCACCCCTCCACTTT
TRBV7-2	TRBJ1-1	-	-	CASSTRHSLNTEAFF	TGTGCCAGCAGCACCCGTCACAGCTTGAACACTGAAGCTTTCTTT
TRBV7-9	TRBJ2-1	TRBD2	-	CASSLEGLAGSSSYNEQFF	TGTGCCAGCAGCTTAGAGGGGCTAGCGGGATCCAGCTCCTACAATGAGCAGTTCTTC
TRBV29-1	TRBJ2-7	-	many	CSVLQGPYEQYF	TGCAGCGTCCTACAGGGCCCCTACGAGCAGTACTTC
TRBV19	TRBJ1-4	-	once	CASSISREGEKLFF	TGTGCCAGTAGTATATCCAGGGAGGGTGAAAAACTGTTTTTT
TRBV15	TRBJ2-5	-	few	CATSRDRMGRGETQYF	TGTGCCACCAGCAGAGATCGAATGGGGAGAGGGGAGACCCAGTACTTC
TRBV19	TRBJ2-2	-	-	CASRYPHEAGELFF	TGTGCCAGTAGATATCCCCATGAGGCCGGGGAGCTGTTTTTT
TRBV10-3	TRBJ2-3	TRBD1	-	CATLAGGQGGDTQYF	TGTGCCACTCTTGCCGGGGGACAGGGGGGGGATACGCAGTATTTT
TRBV7-9	TRBJ2-1	-	-	CASSLVPDRPYNEQFF	TGTGCCAGCAGCTTAGTTCCGGACAGACCTTACAATGAGCAGTTCTTC
TRBV12-3/TRBV12-4	TRBJ1-2	-	-	CASSFEGLYGYTF	TGTGCCAGCAGTTTTGAGGGTCTGTATGGCTACACCTTC